This T cell receptor (beta chain) appears in the sequencing data of a study of blood T cells in healthy people across ages. A second PCR of 7 to 11 cycles used a sample-barcoded 5' primer and a J-beta primer mix. Using its own MiXCR run on the 5' RACE reads, TCRdb lists one record per CDR3 protein. The table includes 870,000 or so distinct CDR3 sequences, 25% to 35% detected once. At least ten counts were recorded for this clonotype. Germline CDR1 reads SGHRS; CDR2 reads YFSETQ. The CDR3 is made up of 18 amino acids. Trimming took 5 bases from V and 3 from J; bases not matched to a gene: 10. This TCR derives from a woman older than 75 in good health. The V gene is TRBV5-1, the J gene TRBJ2-1; 14 nucleotides line up with TRBD2. The sequenced material came from blood. The CDR3 loop is CASRDGTSGGDDYNEQFF. The CDR3 DNA reads TGCGCCAGCAGGGATGGGACTAGCGGGGGCGATGACTACAATGAGCAGTTCTTC. Drawing the rest from reference TRBV5-1 and TRBJ2-1, the complete variable domain is KAGVTQTPRYLIKTRGQQVTLSCSPISGHRSVSWYQQTPGQGLQFLFEYFSETQRNKGNFPGRFSGRQFSNSRSEMNVSTLELGDSALYLCASRDGTSGGDDYNEQFFGPGTRLTVL.